Here is one T cell receptor (beta chain) with its context. Its antigen is unknown. The trim removed 5 bases at V and 1 base at J, leaving 9 bases unmatched. CDR1 SEHNR and CDR2 FQNEAQ come from the germline V gene (reference sequence). The CDR3 contains 16 residues. The protocol was immunoSEQ multiplex PCR, while the TCRdb copy is restricted to in-frame clones and leaves out a portion. The profile shows fewer than 400,000 clones, 60% to 80% of them singletons. These data originate in a study of cytotoxic CD8 clonotypes in ibrutinib-treated CLL. Study results and caveats: At progression, clonality fell back toward baseline after rising at ibrutinib response. Sustained-remission patients were sampled at different times than progressing patients were.

The rearrangement joins TRBV7-9 to TRBJ1-1; 8 bases align to TRBD1. The origin of this receptor is a human donor with chronic lymphocytic leukemia. The source material was PBMCs, sampled after 36 months of ibrutinib treatment. The CDR3 nucleotides read TGTGCCAGCAGCCCAAGTCCCGGGACAGGGAACACTGAAGCTTTCTTT. The encoded protein is CASSPSPGTGNTEAFF.